In its sample, the clone carrying this TCR beta chain was seen a few times. Antigen unknown. CDR3 length equals 15 residues. Trimming at V came to 3 bases and at J to 2 bases, leaving 4 bases not matched to a gene. From germline, CDR1 is SGDLS and CDR2 YYNGEE. These data belong to a study of cytomegalovirus exposure and HLA in healthy donors. Study background: Around four fifths of approximately 400 genotyped donors fell in the Caucasian-associated ancestry cluster.

Primers for the PCR totalled 60 Vbeta and 13 Jbeta. Here immunoSEQ multiplex PCR was the method, and the copy in TCRdb shows in-frame clones only, minus some. The table includes under 200,000 clones, 76% detected once. Although they were nominally healthy when sampled, donors likely had unrecorded immune exposures. Findings of the study overall: Within an earlier analysis, most TCR beta V segments proved productive either about 87% or about 30% of the time. The number of N-insertions in an Asian-associated ancestry cluster was reportedly below the roughly 660-donor mean in a later analysis.

The genes are TRBV9 and TRBJ2-5; 10 nucleotides agree with TRBD2. The TCR originated in a female donor in good health and CMV-seronegative. Specimen: PBMCs. CDR3 in DNA: TGTGCCAGCAGCGATGGACTAGCGGATCAAGAGACCCAGTACTTC. It translates to CASSDGLADQETQYF.